One sample yielded the 20 T cell receptor beta chains listed below, sequenced in a study of T cell responses to AZD1222 COVID-19 vaccine (TCRdb year 2021). The protocol used for the library was the immunoSEQ multiplex PCR assay. TCRdb took over this immuneACCESS table, retaining in-frame rearrangements with V and J assigned. Such tables are incomplete; in checked studies, under half of the missing clones stem from an unresolved V gene, and the remainder is unexplained. The sample contains some 130,000 clones, roughly 90% of them found a single time. The ten largest clones take up about 3% of the sample. The time point label, read with the paper, signifies: baseline before first vaccination. The sequencing here drew on peripheral blood, taken on day 0 of AZD1222 vaccination. Receptor source: an adult in good health.

This clone came up once. Other DNA sequences within the sample encode an identical CDR3. DNA for the CDR3: TGCGCCAGCAGCCAAGACAGGGGTCCCTATGGCTACACCTTC. Protein sequence: CASSQDRGPYGYTF. The V and J genes are TRBV4-1 and TRBJ1-2; D perhaps matches TRBD1 (6 bases). The germline CDR1 and CDR2 sequences are MGHRA and YSYEKL. V was shortened by 0 bases and J by 4 bases, with 9 bases between the two germline ends. The CDR3 spans 14 residues.

The chain joins TRBV25-1 to TRBJ1-1; 8 nucleotides agree with TRBD1. The V gene's germline CDR1 is MGHDK and CDR2 SYGVNS. V lost 3 bases, J lost 0 bases, and 0 bases stayed unmatched. The CDR3 length is 14 residues. In DNA form, the CDR3 reads TGTGCCAGCAGTGAGGACAGGGTGAACACTGAAGCTTTCTTT. As protein: CASSEDRVNTEAFF.

This clone was detected only once. This CDR3 is CASSVVAAGELFF. As DNA, the CDR3 is TGTGCCAGCAGCGTAGTCGCGGCCGGGGAGCTGTTTTTT. The gene calls are TRBV9 and TRBJ2-2; no clear D. The CDR3 contains 13 residues. Germline V gene lookup returns CDR1 SGDLS and CDR2 YYNGEE. V gave up 0 bases and J gave up 6 bases, with 6 bases separating them.

The chain combines TRBV14 with TRBJ2-5, with 7 bases lining up with TRBD2. The V gene's germline CDR1 is SGHDN and CDR2 FVKESK. The CDR3 is made up of 16 amino acids. V lost 1 base and J lost 4; bases outside the gene matches: 9. The CDR3 loop reads CASSQVAGTKGETQYF. The CDR3 DNA follows: TGTGCCAGCAGCCAAGTCGCCGGGACTAAGGGAGAGACCCAGTACTTC.

The table lists this clone with a count of one. The V call is TRBV7-9, the J call TRBJ1-3; D unresolved. Germline CDR1 reads SEHNR; CDR2 reads FQNEAQ (reference sequence). Trimming left V 2 bases short and J 2 bases short, with 10 bases between. There are 15 residues in the CDR3. CDR3 sequence reads: CASSLSQTPGNTIYF. The CDR3 nucleotides are TGTGCCAGCAGCTTATCTCAGACCCCTGGAAACACCATATATTTT.

J is TRBJ2-1 and V is TRBV7-9, with D unclear. V dropped 11 bases and J dropped 6 bases, with 8 bases sitting between them. The CDR3 loop spans 10 amino acids. Germline CDR1 SEHNR, CDR2 FQNEAQ (reference sequence). Here the CDR3 DNA reads TGTGCCGTCGCAGGCAATGAGCAGTTCTTC. Protein product: CAVAGNEQFF.

J is TRBJ1-1 and V is TRBV7-6; D possibly corresponds to TRBD1 (5 bases). The CDR3 is 15 residues long. The germline V gene has CDR1 SGHVS and CDR2 FNYEAQ. V was trimmed by 5 bases and J by 1 base, leaving 14 bases between them. Written as DNA, the CDR3 is TGTGCCAGCAGCCCCCCGGGGACGGGGAACACTGAAGCTTTCTTT. Its translation: CASSPPGTGNTEAFF.

The chain carries TRBV5-6 and TRBJ1-1, with 12 bases that match TRBD1. Germline V gene data show CDR1 as SGHDT and CDR2 as YYEEEE. Unmatched junction bases numbered 5, after V lost 5 bases and J lost 0 bases. The CDR3 runs to 16 residues. This chain's CDR3 is CASRRDRGLVNTEAFF. For the CDR3, the DNA is TGTGCCAGCAGGCGGGACAGGGGGCTTGTGAACACTGAAGCTTTCTTT.

Concerning this clone: This specimen includes other DNA sequences encoding the same CDR3. The chain recombines TRBV28 with TRBJ2-1; 10 positions agree with TRBD2. The length of the CDR3 is 15 residues. The germline V gene encodes CDR1 MDHEN and CDR2 SYDVKM. J was trimmed by 4 bases and V by 6 bases; bases with no gene match: 6. The CDR3 is CASSRTSGDYNEQFF. CDR3 coding DNA: TGTGCCAGCAGCCGGACTAGCGGAGATTACAATGAGCAGTTCTTC.

This chain joins TRBV4-3 and TRBJ1-4; no clear D gene. The CDR3 has 16 amino acids. Per germline, CDR1 LGHNA and CDR2 YSLEER. Trimming removed 3 bases from V and 0 bases from J, with 11 bases in between. This CDR3 is CASSQDSRATNEKLFF. The CDR3 DNA sequence: TGCGCCAGCAGCCAGGACTCGCGGGCAACTAATGAAAAACTGTTTTTT.

The V gene is TRBV5-1, the J gene TRBJ1-1, with unresolved D. Trimming shortened V by 0 bases and J by 1 base, and 4 bases separated the two germline ends. The CDR3 is 13 residues long. Germline V gene sequence: CDR1 SGHRS, CDR2 YFSETQ. In DNA form, the CDR3 reads TGCGCCAGCAGCTTGGCTCCGAACACTGAAGCTTTCTTT. This codes for CASSLAPNTEAFF.

DNA for the CDR3: TGTGCCAGCAGCTTAGCCGGGACCGTCGCTTACAATGAGCAGTTCTTC. Protein sequence: CASSLAGTVAYNEQFF. The chain carries TRBV11-3 and TRBJ2-1, with D perhaps given as TRBD1 or TRBD2 (5 bases each). V was shortened by 1 base and J by 4 bases, with 14 bases between the two germline ends. The CDR3 is 16 amino acids. Germline-derived CDR1 and CDR2 are SGHNT and YENEEA.

The chain carries TRBV30 and TRBJ2-1; D is possibly TRBD2 (5 bases). V was clipped by 2 bases and J by 14 bases, with 13 bases between them. CDR1 GTSNPN and CDR2 SVGIG come from the germline V gene (reference sequence). The CDR3 consists of 11 residues. CDR3 in amino acids: CAWSIASGEFF. The CDR3, as DNA: TGTGCCTGGAGTATAGCGTCAGGAGAGTTCTTC. The full variable domain, completed using reference TRBV30 and TRBJ2-1, is SQTIHQWPATLVQPVGSPLSLECTVEGTSNPNLYWYRQAAGRGLQLLFYSVGIGQISSEVPQNLSASRPQDRQFILSSKKLLLSDSGFYLCAWSIASGEFFGPGTRLTVL.

V usage is TRBV5-1 and J usage is TRBJ2-3; D perhaps matches TRBD2 (5 bases). V shed 0 bases and J shed 5 bases, with 13 bases lying between them. This CDR3 spans 15 amino acids. Germline loops: CDR1 SGHRS, CDR2 YFSETQ. The CDR3, as DNA: TGCGCCAGCAGCTTGGTAGCGCCCGGGGAAGATACGCAGTATTTT. Protein: CASSLVAPGEDTQYF.

The chain is built from TRBV30 and TRBJ1-2; D is ambiguous. CDR1 is GTSNPN and CDR2 is SVGIG in the germline V gene (reference sequence). V gave up 0 bases and J gave up 8 bases, with 7 bases separating them. The CDR3 has 11 residues. CDR3 sequence: CAWSVTIGYTF. Written as DNA, the CDR3 is TGTGCCTGGAGTGTGACAATCGGCTACACCTTC.

The chain joins TRBV19 to TRBJ1-5; D is unclear. Deletions cut 9 bases from V and 0 bases from J, with 12 bases between. CDR3 length: 14 residues. Per the germline V gene, CDR1 is LNHDA and CDR2 is SQIVND (reference sequence). The CDR3 coding sequence is TGTGCCAGAGATGGGAGTTATAGCAATCAGCCCCAGCATTTT. It is translated as CARDGSYSNQPQHF.

The rearrangement links TRBV19 to TRBJ2-5, with TRBD2 matching 11 bases. The CDR3 totals 17 residues. Germline trimming cut 4 bases from V and 0 bases from J; bases unmatched to any gene: 7. Germline loops: CDR1 LNHDA, CDR2 SQIVND (reference sequence). The CDR3 sequence is CASSNLAGGFNQETQYF. The CDR3 bases are TGTGCCAGTAGTAACCTAGCGGGAGGATTTAACCAAGAGACCCAGTACTTC.

The V and J genes are TRBV5-6 and TRBJ2-1, with 10 bases fitting TRBD1. The ends lost 4 bases at V and 7 bases at J; junction bases unmatched: 5. Looked up from germline, CDR1 is SGHDT and CDR2 is YYEEEE. CDR3 length: 14 amino acids. This chain's CDR3 is CASSGTGASNEQFF. The CDR3 DNA sequence: TGTGCCAGCAGCGGGACAGGGGCTTCAAATGAGCAGTTCTTC.

This sequence joins TRBV21-1 and TRBJ2-1; TRBD2 reflects the table's D call only, with no check against the DNA. TRBV21-1 is a listed pseudogene. The CDR3 is made up of 14 amino acids. The CDR3 coding sequence is TGTGCCAGCAGCAAAGAGTCCCTAGCGGATGAGCAGTTCTTC. Amino acid sequence: CASSKESLADEQFF.

The J gene is TRBJ2-7, the V gene TRBV28; 9 nucleotides agree with TRBD1. Germline V CDR1 and CDR2: MDHEN, SYDVKM. The CDR3 consists of 15 residues. J gave up 7 bases and V 5 bases, and 12 bases lay outside the gene matches. This CDR3 is CASSQNRGRVGEQYF. The CDR3 DNA is TGTGCCAGCAGTCAAAACAGGGGGCGGGTAGGAGAGCAGTACTTC.